A selection of T cell receptor beta chains follows, all from one sample in a study of blood T cells in healthy people across ages. TCRdb reprocessed the 5' RACE reads with MiXCR, giving one entry per CDR3 protein. The table includes 600,000 to 1,000,000 distinct CDR3 sequences, 20% to 25% detected once. The sample was also reused in another study, on T cells of mothers and their children.

The sequencing sample was made of blood. Receptors were obtained from a boy between 10 and 17 years old in good health. Both conserved end residues are trimmed from each CDR3. Each record gives: J gene, V gene, CDR3 protein.

>TRBJ1-5|TRBV4-1
ASSQEGGGNQPQH
>TRBJ1-2|TRBV14
ASSQVANYGYT
>TRBJ2-1|TRBV5-1
ASRVGDSNEQF
>.|TRBV9
ASSEGHGPYEQY
>TRBJ1-1|TRBV18
ASSPLRVDAEAF
>TRBJ2-1|TRBV6-2/TRBV6-3
ASTFGLAVFNEQF
>TRBJ1-2|TRBV7-9
ASSQTGLYGYT
>TRBJ2-3|TRBV29-1
SVGRGGGAGTDTQY
>TRBJ2-3|TRBV10-3
AHQGSGAGTDTQY
>TRBJ2-4|TRBV28
ASRARDWGGKNIQY
>TRBJ2-5|TRBV10-3
AIGPSGSYETQY
>TRBJ2-3|TRBV20-1
VTDTQY
>TRBJ2-3|TRBV5-1
ASSFGHNGLAGGDTQY
>TRBJ2-3|TRBV9
ASSAQVGLATDTQY
>TRBJ1-4|TRBV18
ASSPKFGQGREKLF
>TRBJ2-7|TRBV9
ASSARQGEREYEQY
>TRBJ1-2|TRBV7-2
ASPDSRLNGYT
>TRBJ2-3|TRBV6-1
ASSPMTRTGFMTDTQY